This T cell receptor beta chain came from a study of breast tumors, draining lymph nodes, adjacent tissues. TCRdb redid the calling of the multiplex PCR reads with MiXCR, one entry per CDR3 protein. The sample contains about 230,000 distinct CDR3 sequences, about a third of which appear only once. Breast cancer patients provided tissue from their axillary draining lymph nodes. The table lists this clonotype with many counts. Its antigen is as yet unknown. Whole-study results and caveats: Findings are consistent with lymph node origin and intratumoral expansion of most tumor T cells. Tumors had less TCR diversity than lymph nodes, more than nontumor tissue. The lymph node origin of tumor T cells was framed as consistent with a hypothesis, not demonstrated. Tumor and nontumor repertoires were significantly more similar in luminal-like than in basal-like breast cancer.

The V gene lost 7 bases and the J gene lost 5 bases, with 9 bases spanning the gap. This CDR3 has 11 amino acids. Per the germline V gene, CDR1 is SEHNR and CDR2 is FQNEAQ (reference sequence). The V and J genes are TRBV7-9 and TRBJ2-7; the D call may be TRBD1 or TRBD2 (6 bases each). This receptor was identified in a female donor with breast cancer. Some clones in this sample may be carry-over from other donors' samples. Material: axillary lymph node tissue. DNA for the CDR3: TGTGCCAGCACTAGGGGGGACGAGCAGTACTTC. Translation: CASTRGDEQYF.